The clone carrying this TCR beta chain has only a few counts. Antigen specificity is unknown. One entry per CDR3 protein results from TCRdb running MiXCR on the 5' RACE reads. The table has a few hundred thousand distinct CDR3 sequences, roughly an eighth seen once. This record comes from a study of identical twins. General study findings and limits: Out-of-frame alpha sequences shared by twins showed excess low generation probability. Twins' surplus sharing was weaker for beta out-of-frame sequences.

V trimming: 4 bases; J trimming: 2 bases; junction bases outside the gene matches: 2. The CDR3 has 15 amino acids. Germline CDR1 reads KGHDR; CDR2 reads SFDVKD. The data were also submitted as part of a second study, on yellow fever vaccine responses in identical twins.

Input material: CD4+ T cells sorted from blood. The gene calls are TRBV24-1 and TRBJ2-5; 11 positions match TRBD1. The source is a woman younger than 35 in good health. CDR3 sequence: CATSEGTGGQETQYF. The CDR3 bases are TGTGCCACCAGTGAGGGGACAGGGGGACAAGAGACCCAGTACTTC.